The T cell receptor beta chain described here comes from a study of T-cell memory formation after mild COVID-19. Study results and limitations: Some clones that responded turned up in pre-infection memory, which suggests that cross-reactive memory joined in. Among contracting clones, CD4+ were mainly CM/EM and CD8+ enriched in EMRA.

V was trimmed by 2 bases and J by 2 bases, leaving 16 bases between them. CDR3 length: 16 amino acids. CDR1 is SGHRS, CDR2 YFSETQ, per germline. A few counts support this clonotype. What it binds is unknown. TCRdb re-called the 5' RACE reads through MiXCR, storing one row per CDR3 protein. Among fewer than 350,000 distinct CDR3 sequences, roughly 8% were seen once, and the ten largest hold approximately 22%. Sequencing was carried out using PBMCs or a T cell subset sorted from them (not recorded which). The receptor comes from a man aged 18 to 30 who had mild COVID-19 (a few samples of this study predate the infection). Cell type and time point are not known. This sequence joins TRBV5-1 and TRBJ2-5, with unresolved D. The CDR3 sequence: CASSFVPAGLQETQYF. The CDR3 nucleotides read TGCGCCAGCAGCTTCGTCCCGGCAGGCTTACAAGAGACCCAGTACTTC.